These 31 T cell receptor beta chains were sequenced from one sample in a study of blood T cell repertoires in COVID-19 (dated by TCRdb to about 2020). Library generation was performed with the immunoSEQ multiplex PCR assay. Not all clones reach the TCRdb copy of this immuneACCESS table, which keeps in-frame sequences only. Checked studies attribute under half of the gap to unresolved V genes and leave the rest unexplained. Here the sample has about 240,000 clones; about 81% occur a single time. Roughly 12% of the sample is held by the ten biggest clonotypes. Sequencing was done on a sample of peripheral blood. These receptors all stem from a woman aged 60-75 years with active or convalescent COVID-19.

The chain joins TRBV30 to TRBJ2-1, with no clear D. V gave up 1 base and J gave up 6 bases, with 10 bases separating them. CDR1 is GTSNPN, CDR2 SVGIG, per germline (reference sequence). This CDR3 comprises 13 residues. CDR3 in amino acids: CAWSAGLRNEQFF. The CDR3 DNA is TGTGCCTGGAGTGCTGGGCTTCGCAATGAGCAGTTCTTC.

This sequence joins TRBV27 and TRBJ2-7; maybe TRBD1 (6 bases). V shed 9 bases and J shed 7 bases, with 19 bases lying between them. Germline V gives CDR1 MNHEY, CDR2 SMNVEV (reference sequence). The CDR3 has 13 residues. CDR3 coding DNA: TGTGCCAGTATTGAGGGGGTCTCAGAAGAGCAGTACTTC. Translation: CASIEGVSEEQYF.

The rearrangement links TRBV5-1 to TRBJ2-1; 7 nucleotides align to TRBD2. The junction had 10 bases not matched to a gene; V was cut back by 6 bases and J by 4 bases. The CDR3 runs to 15 residues. In germline, CDR1 is SGHRS, CDR2 YFSETQ. The CDR3 nucleotides read TGCGCCAGCACCCGACAAGGGGAGGGATACAATGAGCAGTTCTTC. It translates to CASTRQGEGYNEQFF.

In this sample, this clone turned up once. This rearrangement joins TRBV5-1 to TRBJ1-1; the match to TRBD1 covers 7 bases. Germline V gene lookup returns CDR1 SGHRS and CDR2 YFSETQ. V trimming: 1 base; J trimming: 5 bases; junction bases outside the gene matches: 5. The CDR3 spans 14 residues. The CDR3 is CASSLTGVGTEAFF. In nucleotides, the CDR3 is TGCGCCAGCAGCTTGACAGGGGTGGGGACTGAAGCTTTCTTT.

The genes are TRBV9 and TRBJ2-5; 8 bases fit TRBD1. The CDR3 contains 15 residues. V shed 4 bases, J shed 4 bases, and the junction held 9 bases outside the gene matches. Germline V gene data show CDR1 as SGDLS and CDR2 as YYNGEE. Here the CDR3 reads CASSPSDRVRETQYF. The CDR3 region has the DNA TGTGCCAGCAGCCCATCGGACAGGGTGCGAGAGACCCAGTACTTC.

The V and J genes are TRBV19 and TRBJ1-3; D is unclear. CDR1 and CDR2 from the germline V gene are LNHDA and SQIVND (reference sequence). Between the trimmed V and J ends, which lost 5 bases and 7 bases, there was a span of 12 bases. The CDR3 covers 13 residues. CDR3 in DNA: TGTGCCAGTAGTGGACTCGTTAGGAACACCATATATTTT. Amino acid sequence: CASSGLVRNTIYF.

The V call is TRBV19, the J call TRBJ1-5, with 8 bases that match TRBD1. Germline loops: CDR1 LNHDA, CDR2 SQIVND (reference sequence). This CDR3 comprises 16 residues. V lost 1 base to trimming and J lost 7 bases; unmatched junction nucleotides: 9. In DNA, the CDR3 is TGTGCCAGTAGTATAGTAACGGGGACAGGCCGACAGCCCCAGCATTTT. It specifies CASSIVTGTGRQPQHF. The full variable domain, in which reference TRBV19 and TRBJ1-5 provide the parts outside the CDR3, is DGGITQSPKYLFRKEGQNVTLSCEQNLNHDAMYWYRQDPGQGLRLIYYSQIVNDFQKGDIAEGYSVSREKKESFPLTVTSAQKNPTAFYLCASSIVTGTGRQPQHFGDGTRLSIL.

The rearrangement links TRBV10-3 to TRBJ1-5, with TRBD1 as a possible D gene (6 bases). The CDR3 runs 14 residues. The V end lost 6 bases, the J end lost 3 bases, and 12 bases lay between the germline ends. Germline loops: CDR1 ENHRY, CDR2 SYGVKD. The CDR3 region has the DNA TGTGCCATCAGCGAAGGGGGGGACAATCAGCCCCAGCATTTT. Encoded protein: CAISEGGDNQPQHF.

As DNA, the CDR3 is TGCGCCAGCAGCTTGGGTCGGGACAGGCCCACCTACGAGCAGTACTTC. Translating gives CASSLGRDRPTYEQYF. The chain employs TRBV5-1 and TRBJ2-7; the match to TRBD1 covers 8 bases. The CDR3 runs 16 residues. V lost 0 bases, J lost 2 bases, and 7 bases stayed unmatched. Germline CDR1 SGHRS, CDR2 YFSETQ. Full variable domain (remainder filled in from reference TRBV5-1 and TRBJ2-7): KAGVTQTPRYLIKTRGQQVTLSCSPISGHRSVSWYQQTPGQGLQFLFEYFSETQRNKGNFPGRFSGRQFSNSRSEMNVSTLELGDSALYLCASSLGRDRPTYEQYFGPGTRLTVT.

The chain recombines TRBV6-5 with TRBJ1-2, with a tentative D call TRBD1 (5 bases). Per germline, CDR1 MNHEY and CDR2 SVGAGI. This CDR3 region has 13 residues. Trimming removed 0 bases from V and 7 bases from J, with 9 bases in between. DNA of the CDR3: TGTGCCAGCAGTTACTCGACGGGGGTTGGCTACACCTTC. Its translation: CASSYSTGVGYTF.

V and J are TRBV27 and TRBJ1-1; D may be TRBD1 (6 bases). V was clipped by 7 bases and J by 1 base, with 13 bases between them. CDR1 and CDR2 from the germline V gene are MNHEY and SMNVEV (reference sequence). The CDR3 contains 14 residues. The CDR3 DNA sequence: TGTGCCAGCACTAAGGACAGAAGGAACACTGAAGCTTTCTTT. As protein: CASTKDRRNTEAFF.

J is TRBJ2-1 and V is TRBV27, with 11 bases matching TRBD2. The CDR3 has 15 residues. CDR1 is MNHEY and CDR2 is SMNVEV in the germline V gene (reference sequence). Trimming at V came to 3 bases and at J to 10 bases, leaving 8 bases not matched to a gene. CDR3 amino acids: CASSLNSGGAREQFF. In DNA, the CDR3 is TGTGCCAGCAGTTTGAATAGCGGGGGGGCAAGAGAGCAGTTCTTC.

This rearrangement joins TRBV15 to TRBJ1-6; D is uncertain. The CDR3 runs 15 residues. Trimming shortened V by 1 base and J by 6 bases, and 10 bases separated the two germline ends. Per the germline V gene, CDR1 is LNHNV and CDR2 is YYDKDF (reference sequence). The CDR3 bases are TGTGCCACCAGCAGAGGCCGGGGTTCTAATTCACCCCTCCACTTT. Encoded protein: CATSRGRGSNSPLHF.

The rearrangement uses TRBV5-1 and TRBJ2-5, with 10 nucleotides matching TRBD2. V shed 2 bases and J 2 bases; nucleotides not matched to a gene: 9. The CDR3 is 17 residues long. Looked up from germline, CDR1 is SGHRS and CDR2 is YFSETQ. The CDR3 sequence: CASSFGGVAGGQETQYF. The CDR3 DNA follows: TGCGCCAGCAGCTTTGGTGGAGTAGCGGGGGGTCAAGAGACCCAGTACTTC.

The rearrangement links TRBV6-6 to TRBJ2-1; 9 nucleotides agree with TRBD1. CDR1 MNHNY and CDR2 SVGAGI come from the germline V gene (reference sequence). V gave up 4 bases and J gave up 3 bases; unmatched junction bases: 7. The CDR3 is made up of 16 amino acids. The DNA for the CDR3 is TGTGCCAGCAGTTCCACAAGACAGGGGGGCTACAATGAGCAGTTCTTC. Protein sequence: CASSSTRQGGYNEQFF.

V gene TRBV5-4 combines with J gene TRBJ2-7; the match to TRBD2 covers 9 bases. Germline trimming cut 5 bases from V and 2 bases from J; bases unmatched to any gene: 8. This CDR3 spans 15 amino acids. Germline V gives CDR1 SGHNT, CDR2 YYREEE (reference sequence). Here the CDR3 reads CASSPPSGDPYEQYF. CDR3 sequence (DNA): TGTGCCAGCAGTCCCCCTAGCGGGGACCCCTACGAGCAGTACTTC. Filled out from reference TRBV5-4 and TRBJ2-7, the complete variable domain reads ETGVTQSPTHLIKTRGQQVTLRCSSQSGHNTVSWYQQALGQGPQFIFQYYREEENGRGNFPPRFSGLQFPNYSSELNVNALELDDSALYLCASSPPSGDPYEQYFGPGTRLTVT.

The chain combines TRBV29-1 with TRBJ1-4; possible D gene TRBD1, 6 bases. V was cut by 5 bases and J by 3 bases, with 16 bases left in between. The CDR3 has 15 amino acids. Germline CDR1 is SQVTM and CDR2 is ANQGSEA. CDR3 protein: CSVTQGLAANEKLFF. The CDR3 DNA sequence: TGCAGCGTTACTCAGGGGCTCGCGGCTAATGAAAAACTGTTTTTT. Based on the CDR3 plus reference TRBV29-1 and TRBJ1-4, the full variable domain is SAVISQKPSRDICQRGTSLTIQCQVDSQVTMMFWYRQQPGQSLTLIATANQGSEATYESGFVIDKFPISRPNLTFSTLTVSNMSPEDSSIYLCSVTQGLAANEKLFFGSGTQLSVL.

J is TRBJ2-5 and V is TRBV7-2, with 11 bases aligning to TRBD2. Trimming removed 3 bases from V and 5 bases from J; junction bases left unmatched: 5. CDR3 length equals 15 residues. The germline V gene has CDR1 SGHTA and CDR2 FQGNSA. The CDR3 here is CASSLTSGVWETQYF. CDR3 DNA: TGTGCCAGCAGCTTGACTAGCGGGGTATGGGAGACCCAGTACTTC.

The J gene is TRBJ2-7, the V gene TRBV7-2; a weak D match, TRBD1 (5 bases). This CDR3 region has 15 residues. Trimming cost V 0 bases and J 0 bases, with 9 bases left between them. Germline V lookup: CDR1 SGHTA, CDR2 FQGNSA. The CDR3 bases are TGTGCCAGCAGCTTAGCCGCCGACAGCTCCTACGAGCAGTACTTC. Protein sequence: CASSLAADSSYEQYF. Looking up the rest from reference TRBV7-2 and TRBJ2-7 gives the full variable domain: GAGVSQSPSNKVTEKGKDVELRCDPISGHTALYWYRQSLGQGLEFLIYFQGNSAPDKSGLPSDRFSAERTGGSVSTLTIQRTQQEDSAVYLCASSLAADSSYEQYFGPGTRLTVT.

V is TRBV4-3 and J is TRBJ2-1; weak D call: TRBD1 (6 bases). Germline-derived CDR1 and CDR2 are LGHNA and YSLEER. Trimming left V 4 bases short and J 13 bases short, with 11 bases between. The CDR3 is made up of 11 amino acids. The chain's CDR3 is CASSPGDQQFF. In DNA, the CDR3 is TGCGCCAGCAGCCCAGGGGACCAACAGTTCTTC.

This clone was observed a few times. The CDR3 here is CASSPDLGRADYGYTF. The DNA of the CDR3 is TGTGCCAGCTCACCAGACTTAGGGAGAGCGGACTATGGCTACACCTTC. V usage is TRBV18 and J usage is TRBJ1-2; no reliable D call. Germline CDR1 is KGHSH and CDR2 is LQKENI. The CDR3 totals 16 residues. V lost 2 bases, J lost 3 bases, and 16 bases lay in between.

V is TRBV30 and J is TRBJ1-1; TRBD1 matches 8 bases. Germline trimming cut 8 bases from V and 4 bases from J; bases unmatched to any gene: 6. This CDR3 comprises 12 residues. Germline assignment: CDR1 GTSNPN and CDR2 SVGIG (reference sequence). The CDR3 DNA reads TGTGCCGGGAAAACAGGGGGCACTGAAGCTTTCTTT. Amino acid sequence: CAGKTGGTEAFF.

The CDR3 DNA follows: TGTGCCAGCAGGAGAATTACATTGGTGGGGGGGAACACCGGGGAGCTGTTTTTT. This gives the protein CASRRITLVGGNTGELFF. This chain joins TRBV27 and TRBJ2-2; D is perhaps TRBD2 (6 bases). V was trimmed by 6 bases and J by 1 base, leaving 21 bases between them. CDR1 is MNHEY, CDR2 SMNVEV, per germline (reference sequence). CDR3 size: 18 residues.

The chain is built from TRBV7-2 and TRBJ1-2; 7 bases match TRBD1. The CDR3 is 15 residues long. J was trimmed by 8 bases and V by 7 bases; bases with no gene match: 16. From germline, CDR1 is SGHTA and CDR2 FQGNSA. The CDR3 spells CASTVPGQTVAGYTF. CDR3 bases: TGTGCCAGCACCGTACCGGGACAGACAGTCGCGGGCTACACCTTC.

This clone was detected only once. This chain connects TRBV19 to TRBJ1-2; 7 bases match TRBD1. Per the germline V gene, CDR1 is LNHDA and CDR2 is SQIVND (reference sequence). After removal of 5 bases from V and 8 bases from J, the junction contained 11 bases not matched to a gene. The CDR3 has 14 residues. CDR3: CASSLGQETVGYTF. The CDR3 nucleotides are TGTGCCAGTAGTCTCGGACAGGAAACTGTGGGCTACACCTTC.

The chain is built from TRBV6-2 or TRBV6-3 and TRBJ2-5, with TRBD2 matching over 10 bases. CDR1 is MNHEY and CDR2 is SVGEGT in the germline V gene. The CDR3 runs to 15 residues. V lost 5 bases and J lost 3; bases outside the gene matches: 6. The CDR3 protein is CASSERGGFKETQYF. For the CDR3, the DNA is TGTGCCAGCAGTGAGCGGGGGGGTTTTAAAGAGACCCAGTACTTC.

The chain uses TRBV27 and TRBJ1-6, with D maybe TRBD1 (5 bases). This CDR3 has 15 amino acids. Trimming took off 4 bases at V and 7 bases at J, with 14 bases between the two ends. The V gene's germline CDR1 is MNHEY and CDR2 SMNVEV (reference sequence). The DNA of the CDR3 is TGTGCCAGCAGTTCCTCGTATCAGGGCAATTCACCCCTCCACTTT. Its translation: CASSSSYQGNSPLHF.

The genes are TRBV19 and TRBJ1-1, with D perhaps TRBD1 (6 bases). This CDR3 has 16 residues. Germline V CDR1 and CDR2: LNHDA, SQIVND (reference sequence). Deletions cut 4 bases from V and 2 bases from J, with 17 bases between. This chain's CDR3 is CASSRGQGIFNTEAFF. The CDR3 bases are TGTGCCAGTAGTAGGGGGCAGGGAATATTCAACACTGAAGCTTTCTTT.

The V gene is TRBV6-6, the J gene TRBJ1-2; 10 nucleotides align to TRBD1. The germline gives CDR1 MNHNY, CDR2 SVGAGI (reference sequence). The CDR3 loop spans 13 amino acids. V lost 10 bases to trimming and J lost 4 bases; unmatched junction nucleotides: 6. This chain's CDR3 is CATGTGVLYGYTF. The CDR3 nucleotides are TGTGCCACCGGGACAGGGGTTCTCTATGGCTACACCTTC.

The CDR3 coding sequence is TGTGCCAGTAAACTCGGACAGGTCACTGAAGCTTTCTTT. It codes for CASKLGQVTEAFF. This rearrangement joins TRBV19 to TRBJ1-1, with TRBD1 matching over 7 bases. The CDR3 totals 13 residues. Unmatched junction bases numbered 6, after V lost 7 bases and J lost 4 bases. From germline, CDR1 is LNHDA and CDR2 SQIVND (reference sequence).

The J gene is TRBJ1-5, the V gene TRBV6-1; 7 bases fit TRBD1. Germline V gene sequence: CDR1 MNHNS, CDR2 SASEGT. The CDR3 is 15 residues long. The junction had 8 bases not matched to a gene; V was cut back by 5 bases and J by 4 bases. CDR3 bases: TGTGCCAGCAGTCTCGACAGGGTTGCGAATCAGCCCCAGCATTTT. Its protein is CASSLDRVANQPQHF.